The sequence of this TCR beta chain was determined in a study of cytomegalovirus exposure and HLA in healthy donors. Whole-study findings and limits: V- and J-gene trimming in TCR beta was tied to a missense DCLRE1C variant by an analysis performed later.

This clone showed up just once. Its antigen is unknown. The CDR3 is 13 residues long. CDR1 is LNHDA, CDR2 SQIVND, per germline (reference sequence). The V and J ends lost 9 bases and 4 bases respectively, with 15 bases between them. With 60 Vbeta and 13 Jbeta primers, the PCR was carried out. Assay: immunoSEQ multiplex PCR; the TCRdb copy retains only in-frame clones and omits some. This table holds some 150,000 clones, less than 80% found once. Each donor was nominally healthy when sampled (though unrecorded immune exposures were likely). The clonotype was recovered from a man in his fifties or sixties in good health and CMV-seropositive. The specimen was PBMCs. The V call is TRBV19, the J call TRBJ1-2; D is undetermined. The CDR3 region is CASIASNGYGYTF. The CDR3 nucleotides are TGTGCCAGCATAGCGTCTAATGGCTATGGCTACACCTTC.